The clone carrying this T cell receptor beta chain occurred a few times. Its antigen is not identified. The data originate from a study of T cell repertoires in cytomegalovirus infection. Study-level results: In two of eight donors, the top clonotype was HLA-C-restricted CMV-specific.

The CDR3 sequence is 16 residues long. CDR1 MNHEY and CDR2 SMNVEV come from the germline V gene (reference sequence). V was pared by 2 bases and J by 2 bases, with 8 bases of the junction left unmatched. TCRdb re-called the reads through MiXCR, storing one row per CDR3 protein. The sample has 680,000 or so distinct CDR3 sequences, roughly 35% seen once. V usage is TRBV27 and J usage is TRBJ2-5, with TRBD2 identical over 7 bases. The material sequenced was PBMCs. The TCR was taken from a human donor in good health (CMV status not recorded). Some clones in this sample may be carry-over from other donors' samples. The CDR3 sequence: CASSLGAGWPQETQYF. CDR3 nucleotides: TGTGCCAGCAGTTTAGGAGCGGGGTGGCCTCAAGAGACCCAGTACTTC.